This T cell receptor beta chain is from a study of ipilimumab plus nivolumab after autologous stem cell transplantation. Produced via immunoSEQ multiplex PCR; TCRdb's table is partial and in-frame only. The sample has tens of thousands of clones; 80% to 95% are singletons. This clone was detected once. The antigen is not known. Study results and limitations: TCR repertoire, Treg phenotype and gut microbiota reportedly support more study of this approach.

The starting material was PBMCs, obtained in a trial of ipilimumab plus nivolumab as post-transplant consolidation. The TCR comes from a male donor with multiple myeloma.

In nucleotides, the CDR3 is TGTGCCAGCAGTCTAAGACCTGAAACTGGGGATCAGCCCCAGCATTTT. Translated, it gives CASSLRPETGDQPQHF. The genes are TRBV28 and TRBJ1-5; D unresolved. The V gene's germline CDR1 is MDHEN and CDR2 SYDVKM. Trimming removed 5 bases at V and 5 bases at J, with 19 bases between. This CDR3 is 16 amino acids long.